The TCR beta chain described here comes from a study of T cells in Graves' hyperthyroidism and ophthalmopathy. This CDR3 comprises 14 residues. The V gene's germline CDR1 is SGHRS and CDR2 YFSETQ. Between the trimmed V and J ends, which lost 7 bases and 0 bases, there was a span of 11 bases. RNA transcripts gave rise to amplified TCR beta CDR3 regions. The primer set for the first-round RT-PCR of the TCR CDR3 was HTBI. TCRdb recomputed calls from the multiplex PCR reads with MiXCR, one row per CDR3 protein. The sample consists of some 350,000 distinct CDR3 sequences, 15% to 18% of them appearing once.

The V call is TRBV5-1, the J call TRBJ2-1; TRBD2 is a possible D gene (5 bases). The sample was blood. The origin of this receptor is a woman aged 18 to 35 with Graves' hyperthyroidism that later progressed to Graves' ophthalmopathy. Here the CDR3 reads CASSTEVSYNEQFF. CDR3 sequence (DNA): TGCGCCAGCTCCACGGAGGTCTCCTACAATGAGCAGTTCTTC.